These 28 T cell receptor beta chains share one sample of origin, sequenced in a study of T-cell memory formation after mild COVID-19. TCRdb re-called the 5' RACE reads with MiXCR, one entry per CDR3 protein. The sample yields about 430,000 distinct CDR3 sequences, about 24% seen once. Sequencing was performed on PBMCs or a T cell subset sorted from them (not recorded which). The receptors derive from an adult woman who had mild COVID-19 (a few samples of this study predate the infection). Cell type and time point are not known.

This clonotype was detected a few times. V gene TRBV11-2 combines with J gene TRBJ1-1; possibly TRBD1 for D (5 bases). CDR1 is SGHAT and CDR2 is FQNNGV in the germline V gene. Between the trimmed V and J ends, which lost 4 bases and 9 bases, there was a span of 18 bases. There are 14 residues in the CDR3. CDR3 bases: TGTGCCAGCAGCTCAGTAAGGACCGGGACTCAAGCTTTCTTT. This encodes CASSSVRTGTQAFF.

The gene calls are TRBV24-1 and TRBJ2-1; 12 bases line up with TRBD2. CDR1 and CDR2 from the germline V gene are KGHDR and SFDVKD. The V gene end was trimmed by 3 bases and the J gene end by 8 bases; junction bases not matched to a gene: 7. The CDR3 extends over 16 amino acids. In nucleotides, the CDR3 is TGTGCCACCAGTGATACTAGCGGGGGGCGGTTGGATGAGCAGTTCTTC. Its translation: CATSDTSGGRLDEQFF.

The chain joins TRBV4-3 to TRBJ1-4, with D perhaps TRBD1 (5 bases). Germline lookup yields CDR1 LGHNA and CDR2 YSLEER. V lost 0 bases and J 7 bases, leaving 18 bases between the germline ends. The CDR3 totals 17 residues. The CDR3 protein is CASSQEWGKRAGEKLFF. The CDR3, as DNA: TGCGCCAGCAGCCAAGAGTGGGGGAAACGAGCGGGTGAAAAACTGTTTTTT.

This clonotype was seen repeatedly, ten times or more. This chain connects TRBV3-1 to TRBJ2-1; D unclear. Trimming stripped 4 bases from V and 7 bases from J, with 5 bases between. This CDR3 comprises 11 residues. Per germline, CDR1 LGHDT and CDR2 YNNKEL (reference sequence). DNA for the CDR3: TGTGCCAGCAGCCGCATGAATGAGCAGTTCTTC. It encodes CASSRMNEQFF.

The rearrangement uses TRBV12-3 or TRBV12-4 and TRBJ2-1; 9 bases line up with TRBD2. This CDR3 spans 16 amino acids. After removal of 7 bases from V and 5 bases from J, the junction contained 12 bases not matched to a gene. The CDR3, as DNA: TGTGCCAGCACCTTATATAGCGGGAGTAGGCACAATGAGCAGTTCTTC. Amino acid sequence: CASTLYSGSRHNEQFF.

The chain combines TRBV7-9 with TRBJ1-2; tentatively, D is TRBD1 (5 bases). CDR1 SEHNR and CDR2 FQNEAQ come from the germline V gene (reference sequence). CDR3 length: 16 amino acids. Trimming pared 5 bases from V and 3 bases from J, leaving 19 bases between. The CDR3 region has the DNA TGTGCCAGCAGCAGGGGACCCACGGAAAGGGACTATGGCTACACCTTC. Residues: CASSRGPTERDYGYTF.

This clonotype was counted a few times. The CDR3 spells CASSLTENGELFF. The CDR3 DNA sequence: TGTGCCAGCAGCCTGACAGAGAACGGGGAGCTGTTTTTT. The chain couples TRBV12-3 or TRBV12-4 to TRBJ2-2; perhaps TRBD1 as D (5 bases). Trimming removed 6 bases from V and 7 bases from J, with 12 bases in between. The CDR3 has 13 amino acids.

This clonotype was found a few times. J is TRBJ2-5 and V is TRBV7-9; D not resolved. CDR3 length equals 11 residues. CDR1 SEHNR and CDR2 FQNEAQ come from the germline V gene (reference sequence). V shed 6 bases and J shed 5 bases, with 7 bases lying between them. The CDR3 is CASREGETQYF. CDR3 in DNA: TGTGCCAGCAGGGAAGGGGAGACCCAGTACTTC.

The chain couples TRBV30 to TRBJ1-1; no reliable D call. CDR1 GTSNPN and CDR2 SVGIG come from the germline V gene (reference sequence). The CDR3 is 15 residues long. The V end was cut by 0 bases, the J end by 4 bases, with 15 bases between. CDR3 sequence reads: CAWSVHPGKGTEAFF. Here the CDR3 DNA reads TGTGCCTGGAGTGTACACCCGGGGAAGGGCACTGAAGCTTTCTTT. Together with reference TRBV30 and TRBJ1-1, the CDR3 gives the full variable domain: SQTIHQWPATLVQPVGSPLSLECTVEGTSNPNLYWYRQAAGRGLQLLFYSVGIGQISSEVPQNLSASRPQDRQFILSSKKLLLSDSGFYLCAWSVHPGKGTEAFFGQGTRLTVV.

This chain connects TRBV20-1 to TRBJ2-7, with D perhaps TRBD1 or TRBD2 (5 bases each). The V gene lost 5 bases and the J gene lost 2 bases, with 19 bases spanning the gap. The germline CDR1 and CDR2 sequences are DFQATT and SNEGSKA (reference sequence). The CDR3 has 15 residues. This chain's CDR3 is CSAPIRQRGAYEQYF. CDR3 sequence (DNA): TGCAGTGCTCCGATCCGCCAGAGGGGCGCCTACGAGCAGTACTTC.

This rearrangement joins TRBV6-6 to TRBJ2-7, with TRBD1 identical over 8 bases. CDR3 size: 15 residues. Germline CDR1 and CDR2: MNHNY and SVGAGI (reference sequence). Germline trimming cut 2 bases from V and 3 bases from J; bases unmatched to any gene: 6. CDR3 sequence (DNA): TGTGCCAGCAGTTACCCTCAGGGGGCCCGCTACGAGCAGTACTTC. Protein: CASSYPQGARYEQYF.

The chain links TRBV27 to TRBJ2-7, with D possibly matching TRBD1 (6 bases). With 1 base removed from V and 7 bases from J, the gap between germline ends came to 14 bases. Germline V gene lookup returns CDR1 MNHEY and CDR2 SMNVEV (reference sequence). The CDR3 has 14 residues. CDR3 loop: CASSLFTGRREQYF. The CDR3 DNA is TGTGCCAGCAGTTTATTTACAGGGCGTCGAGAGCAGTACTTC.

In nucleotides, the CDR3 is TGTGCCTGCGAGGGGGGGCTAGGTGAAAAACTGTTTTTT. This translates into CACEGGLGEKLFF. V gene TRBV6-6 combines with J gene TRBJ1-4; possible D gene TRBD1, 6 bases. This CDR3 region has 13 residues. CDR1 is MNHNY, CDR2 SVGAGI, per germline (reference sequence). V lost 11 bases and J 7 bases, leaving 17 bases between the germline ends.

This clonotype was detected a few times. The CDR3 coding sequence is TGCAGTGCTAGAGAAGCGGGGGGAACCCCTGAGCAGTTCTTC. Its translation is CSAREAGGTPEQFF. The genes are TRBV20-1 and TRBJ2-1, with 9 bases fitting TRBD2. The CDR3 runs to 14 residues. The V segment lost 0 bases and the J segment 9 bases; nucleotides outside the gene matches: 6. Germline CDR1 reads DFQATT; CDR2 reads SNEGSKA (reference sequence).

The J gene is TRBJ1-1, the V gene TRBV4-1, with D maybe TRBD1 (6 bases). Trimming removed 1 base at V and 4 bases at J, with 10 bases between. Germline V gives CDR1 MGHRA, CDR2 YSYEKL. The CDR3 is 14 amino acids. CDR3 nucleotides: TGCGCCAGCAGCCAAGTCCGAGGGGGCACTGAAGCTTTCTTT. Amino acids: CASSQVRGGTEAFF.

This clonotype has just a few counts. J is TRBJ2-3 and V is TRBV6-5; possible D gene TRBD2, 5 bases. V lost 2 bases to trimming and J lost 6 bases, with 15 bases between them. This CDR3 is 15 amino acids long. The germline CDR1 and CDR2 sequences are MNHEY and SVGAGI. CDR3 region: CASSYLPTPGDTQYF. CDR3 nucleotides: TGTGCCAGCAGTTACCTCCCGACCCCGGGGGATACGCAGTATTTT.

In this sample, this clonotype turned up a few times. V usage is TRBV12-3 or TRBV12-4 and J usage is TRBJ2-7; the D call may be TRBD1 or TRBD2 (6 bases each). CDR3 length: 13 residues. Trimming pared 6 bases from V and 5 bases from J, leaving 14 bases between. CDR3 amino acids: CASRRGRLDEQYF. Written as DNA, the CDR3 is TGTGCCAGCAGAAGGGGGAGGTTAGACGAGCAGTACTTC.

The chain joins TRBV14 to TRBJ2-3, with TRBD1 matching 7 bases. With 3 bases clipped from V and 1 base from J, the junction kept 4 bases outside the gene matches. This CDR3 comprises 15 residues. Per the germline V gene, CDR1 is SGHDN and CDR2 is FVKESK. The CDR3 DNA reads as TGTGCCAGCAGCCACCAGACAGGGCGCACAGATACGCAGTATTTT. It encodes CASSHQTGRTDTQYF.

This clonotype was seen more than once but under ten times. V and J are TRBV5-6 and TRBJ2-3; D may be TRBD1 (7 bases). Trimming took off 0 bases at V and 1 base at J, with 9 bases between the two ends. CDR1 is SGHDT, CDR2 YYEEEE, per germline. This CDR3 contains 15 residues. The DNA of the CDR3 is TGTGCCAGCAGCTTGGGGAGGGGGCGCACAGATACGCAGTATTTT. Translation gives CASSLGRGRTDTQYF. The variable domain in full, completed from reference TRBV5-6 and TRBJ2-3, reads DAGVTQSPTHLIKTRGQQVTLRCSPKSGHDTVSWYQQALGQGPQFIFQYYEEEERQRGNFPDRFSGHQFPNYSSELNVNALLLGDSALYLCASSLGRGRTDTQYFGPGTRLTVL.

This rearrangement joins TRBV12-3 or TRBV12-4 to TRBJ2-5, with D perhaps matching TRBD1 or TRBD2 (5 bases each). CDR3 length: 13 residues. Trimming cost V 3 bases and J 14 bases, with 19 bases left between them. CDR3 amino acids: CASSFAVRGPGYF. DNA of the CDR3: TGTGCCAGCAGTTTTGCGGTCCGGGGCCCCGGCTACTTC.

V usage is TRBV5-4 and J usage is TRBJ2-3, with D perhaps TRBD2 (5 bases). This CDR3 is built from 16 residues. Germline assignment: CDR1 SGHNT and CDR2 YYREEE (reference sequence). V lost 0 bases and J 2 bases, leaving 13 bases between the germline ends. In DNA form, the CDR3 reads TGTGCCAGCAGCTTGGTCGGCGGGTCGGCCACAGATACGCAGTATTTT. Amino acids: CASSLVGGSATDTQYF.

The chain joins TRBV29-1 to TRBJ2-2; D call uncertain. The length of the CDR3 is 13 residues. Germline V gives CDR1 SQVTM, CDR2 ANQGSEA. The ends were cut back, 4 bases at V and 8 bases at J, with 14 bases in the middle. CDR3 loop: CSVVFLGTGELFF. The CDR3 DNA follows: TGCAGCGTTGTATTCCTGGGTACGGGGGAGCTGTTTTTT.

This clonotype was detected a few times. The chain uses TRBV5-5 and TRBJ1-2, with D possibly being TRBD1 (6 bases). The CDR3 is made up of 15 amino acids. Germline V gene lookup returns CDR1 SGHKS and CDR2 YYEKEE (reference sequence). V lost 4 bases and J lost 4, with 17 bases in between. The CDR3 region has the DNA TGTGCCAGCAGCCGAGAACTCGACAGGAGCTATGGCTACACCTTC. Amino acid sequence: CASSRELDRSYGYTF.

This clonotype was counted only a few times. The rearrangement joins TRBV19 to TRBJ1-1; 10 bases match TRBD1. Germline V gene data show CDR1 as LNHDA and CDR2 as SQIVND (reference sequence). This CDR3 has 16 residues. Trimming at V came to 7 bases and at J to 6 bases, leaving 14 bases not matched to a gene. CDR3 bases: TGTGCCAGTAATCACGCCGGGACAGGGGTTAGCCCTGAAGCTTTCTTT. Encoded protein: CASNHAGTGVSPEAFF.

This chain uses TRBV27 with TRBJ1-2; D unresolved. This CDR3 comprises 15 residues. Trimming shortened V by 4 bases and J by 8 bases, and 20 bases separated the two germline ends. The germline CDR1 and CDR2 sequences are MNHEY and SMNVEV (reference sequence). The CDR3 sequence is CASSWAEAHPFGYTF. CDR3 nucleotide sequence: TGTGCCAGCAGTTGGGCCGAGGCCCATCCCTTCGGCTACACCTTC.

V gene TRBV12-3 or TRBV12-4 combines with J gene TRBJ2-1; TRBD2 agrees at 9 bases. The CDR3 consists of 15 residues. V was clipped by 7 bases and J by 8 bases; unmatched bases: 12. The DNA of the CDR3 is TGTGCCAGCACCCCTAGACGGCGGGGGGGCGATGAGCAGTTCTTC. It is translated as CASTPRRRGGDEQFF.

This sequence joins TRBV20-1 and TRBJ2-3, with D unclear. The germline V and J ends were trimmed by 0 bases and 2 bases, with 6 bases remaining between them. The CDR3 contains 13 residues. The germline CDR1 and CDR2 sequences are DFQATT and SNEGSKA (reference sequence). The DNA of the CDR3 is TGCAGTGCTAGAGAGGGGTTCACAGATACGCAGTATTTT. This translates into CSAREGFTDTQYF.

This clonotype was detected many times. The V call is TRBV7-2, the J call TRBJ1-5; 7 nucleotides line up with TRBD1. V lost 6 bases, J lost 7 bases, and 6 bases stayed unmatched. CDR1 is SGHTA, CDR2 FQGNSA, per germline. This CDR3 comprises 13 residues. CDR3 nucleotides: TGTGCCAGCAGTATCAGGGGGGAACAGCCCCAGCATTTT. It is translated as CASSIRGEQPQHF.